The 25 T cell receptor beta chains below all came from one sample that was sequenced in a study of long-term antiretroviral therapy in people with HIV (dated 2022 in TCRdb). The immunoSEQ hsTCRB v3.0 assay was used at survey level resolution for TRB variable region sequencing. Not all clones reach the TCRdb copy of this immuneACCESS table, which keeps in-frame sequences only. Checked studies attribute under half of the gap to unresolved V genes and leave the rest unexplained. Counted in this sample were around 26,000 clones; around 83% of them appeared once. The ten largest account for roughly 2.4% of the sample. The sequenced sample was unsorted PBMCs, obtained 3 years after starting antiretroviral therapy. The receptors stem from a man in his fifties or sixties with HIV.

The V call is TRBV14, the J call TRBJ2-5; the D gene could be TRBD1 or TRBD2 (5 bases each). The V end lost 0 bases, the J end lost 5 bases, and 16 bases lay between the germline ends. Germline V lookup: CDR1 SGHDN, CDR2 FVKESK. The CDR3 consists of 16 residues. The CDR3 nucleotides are TGTGCCAGCAGCCAAGACTGGGACCCGCCGAGGGAGACCCAGTACTTC. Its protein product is CASSQDWDPPRETQYF.

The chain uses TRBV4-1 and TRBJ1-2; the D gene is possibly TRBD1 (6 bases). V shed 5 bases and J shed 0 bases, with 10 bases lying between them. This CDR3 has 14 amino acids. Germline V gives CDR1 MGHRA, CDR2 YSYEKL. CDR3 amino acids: CASSSGHSNYGYTF. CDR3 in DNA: TGCGCCAGCAGCTCGGGACATTCTAACTATGGCTACACCTTC.

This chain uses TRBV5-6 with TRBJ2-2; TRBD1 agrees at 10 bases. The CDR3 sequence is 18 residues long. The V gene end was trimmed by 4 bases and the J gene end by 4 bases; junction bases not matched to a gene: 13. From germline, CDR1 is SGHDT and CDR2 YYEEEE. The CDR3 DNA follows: TGTGCCAGCAGCCCGGGACAGGGGAGATCTAGGCGCACCGGGGAGCTGTTTTTT. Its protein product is CASSPGQGRSRRTGELFF.

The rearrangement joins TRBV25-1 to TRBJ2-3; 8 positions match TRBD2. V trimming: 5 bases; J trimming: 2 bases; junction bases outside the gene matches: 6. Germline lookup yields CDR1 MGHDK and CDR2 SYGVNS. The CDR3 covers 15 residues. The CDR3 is CASSRSGGITDTQYF. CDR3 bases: TGTGCCAGCAGTAGGAGCGGGGGTATCACAGATACGCAGTATTTT.

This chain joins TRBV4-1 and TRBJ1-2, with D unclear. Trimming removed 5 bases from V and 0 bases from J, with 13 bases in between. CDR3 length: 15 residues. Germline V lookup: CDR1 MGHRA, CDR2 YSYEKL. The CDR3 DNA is TGCGCCAGCAGCTCCCAGGCACCTACTAACTATGGCTACACCTTC. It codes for CASSSQAPTNYGYTF.

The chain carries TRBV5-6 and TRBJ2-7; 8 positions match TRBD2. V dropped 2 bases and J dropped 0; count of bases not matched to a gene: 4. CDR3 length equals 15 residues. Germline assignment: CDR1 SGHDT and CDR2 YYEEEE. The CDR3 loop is CASSFIGRASYEQYF. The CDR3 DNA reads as TGTGCCAGCAGCTTCATCGGGAGGGCCTCCTACGAGCAGTACTTC. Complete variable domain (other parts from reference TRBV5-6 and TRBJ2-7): DAGVTQSPTHLIKTRGQQVTLRCSPKSGHDTVSWYQQALGQGPQFIFQYYEEEERQRGNFPDRFSGHQFPNYSSELNVNALLLGDSALYLCASSFIGRASYEQYFGPGTRLTVT.

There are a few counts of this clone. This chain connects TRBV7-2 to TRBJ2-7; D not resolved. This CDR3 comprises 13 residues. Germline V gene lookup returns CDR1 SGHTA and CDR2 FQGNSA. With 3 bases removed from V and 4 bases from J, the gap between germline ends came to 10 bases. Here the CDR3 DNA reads TGTGCCAGCAGCTTCGGGCTACGTTACGAGCAGTACTTC. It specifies CASSFGLRYEQYF.

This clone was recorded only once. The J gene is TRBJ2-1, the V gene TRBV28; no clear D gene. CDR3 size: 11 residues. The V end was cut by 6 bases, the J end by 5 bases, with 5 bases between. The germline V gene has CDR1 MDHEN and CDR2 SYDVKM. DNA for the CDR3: TGTGCCAGCAGCACTGACAATGAGCAGTTCTTC. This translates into CASSTDNEQFF.

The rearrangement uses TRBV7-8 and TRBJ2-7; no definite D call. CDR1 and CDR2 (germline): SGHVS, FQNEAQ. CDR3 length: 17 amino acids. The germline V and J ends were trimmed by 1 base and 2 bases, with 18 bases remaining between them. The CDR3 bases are TGTGCCAGCAGCTTAGACCCATTACGGCTGATCACCTACGAGCAGTACTTC. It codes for CASSLDPLRLITYEQYF.

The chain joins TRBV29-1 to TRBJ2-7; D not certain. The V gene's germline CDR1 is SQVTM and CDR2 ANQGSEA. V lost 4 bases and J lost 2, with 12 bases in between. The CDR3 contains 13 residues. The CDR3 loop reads CSVVRTSAYEQYF. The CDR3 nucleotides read TGCAGCGTTGTTAGGACCTCGGCCTACGAGCAGTACTTC.

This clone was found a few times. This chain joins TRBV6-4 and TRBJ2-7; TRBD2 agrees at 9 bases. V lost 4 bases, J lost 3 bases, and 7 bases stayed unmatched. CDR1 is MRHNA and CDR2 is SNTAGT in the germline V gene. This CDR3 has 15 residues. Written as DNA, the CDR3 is TGTGCCAGCAGTGTCGAAGCGGGAGGACGCTACGAGCAGTACTTC. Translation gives CASSVEAGGRYEQYF.

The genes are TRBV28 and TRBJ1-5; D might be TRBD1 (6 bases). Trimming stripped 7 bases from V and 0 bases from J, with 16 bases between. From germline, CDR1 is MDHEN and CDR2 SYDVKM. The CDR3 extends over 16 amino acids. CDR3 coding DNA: TGTGCCAGCACCAGAAGACGGACAGTTAGCAATCAGCCCCAGCATTTT. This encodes CASTRRRTVSNQPQHF. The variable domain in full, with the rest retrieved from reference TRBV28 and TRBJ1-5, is DVKVTQSSRYLVKRTGEKVFLECVQDMDHENMFWYRQDPGLGLRLIYFSYDVKMKEKGDIPEGYSVSREKKERFSLILESASTNQTSMYLCASTRRRTVSNQPQHFGDGTRLSIL.

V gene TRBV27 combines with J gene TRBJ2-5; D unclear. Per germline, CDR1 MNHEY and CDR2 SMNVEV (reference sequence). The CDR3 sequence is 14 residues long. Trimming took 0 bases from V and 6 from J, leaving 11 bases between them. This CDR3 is CASSLSSGLQTQYF. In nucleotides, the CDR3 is TGTGCCAGCAGTTTATCGTCAGGCCTGCAGACCCAGTACTTC.

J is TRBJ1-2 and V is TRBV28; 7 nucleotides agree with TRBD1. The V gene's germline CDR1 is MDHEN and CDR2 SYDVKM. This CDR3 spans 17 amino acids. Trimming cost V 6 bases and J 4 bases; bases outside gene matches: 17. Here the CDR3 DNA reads TGTGCCAGCAGCAGTTTATTGGAGGGGGCGCCTGTCTATGGCTACACCTTC. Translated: CASSSLLEGAPVYGYTF.

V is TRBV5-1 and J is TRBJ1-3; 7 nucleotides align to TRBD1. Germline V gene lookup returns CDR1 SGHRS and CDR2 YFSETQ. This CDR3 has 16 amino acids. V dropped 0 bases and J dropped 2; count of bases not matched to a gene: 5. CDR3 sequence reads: CASSLEAGGTGNTIYF. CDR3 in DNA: TGCGCCAGCAGCTTGGAGGCAGGGGGAACTGGAAACACCATATATTTT.

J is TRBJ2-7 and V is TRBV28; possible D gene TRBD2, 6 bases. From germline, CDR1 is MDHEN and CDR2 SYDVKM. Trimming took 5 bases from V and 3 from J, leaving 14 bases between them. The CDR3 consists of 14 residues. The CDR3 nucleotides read TGTGCCAGCAGTGGGATAGCGGTTTACTACGAGCAGTACTTC. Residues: CASSGIAVYYEQYF.

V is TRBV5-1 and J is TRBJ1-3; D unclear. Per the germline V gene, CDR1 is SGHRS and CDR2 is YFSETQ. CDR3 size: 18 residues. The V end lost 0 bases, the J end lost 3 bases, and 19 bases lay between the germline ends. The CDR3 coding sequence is TGCGCCAGCAGCTTGGCCGCGGGCGGGGTAAATGGTGGAAACACCATATATTTT. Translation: CASSLAAGGVNGGNTIYF.

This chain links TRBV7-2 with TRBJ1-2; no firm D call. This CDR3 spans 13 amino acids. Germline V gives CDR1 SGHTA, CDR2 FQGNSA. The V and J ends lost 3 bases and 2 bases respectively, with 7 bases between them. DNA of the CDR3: TGTGCCAGCAGCTTCGGGGTGAACTATGGCTACACCTTC. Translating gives CASSFGVNYGYTF.

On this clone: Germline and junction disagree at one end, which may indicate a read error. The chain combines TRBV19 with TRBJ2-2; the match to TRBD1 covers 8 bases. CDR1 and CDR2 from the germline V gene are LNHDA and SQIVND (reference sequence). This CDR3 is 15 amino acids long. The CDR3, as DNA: TGTGCCAGTAGTGGCCTACAGGGGGGAACCGGGGAGTTGTTTTTT. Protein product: CASSGLQGGTGELFF.

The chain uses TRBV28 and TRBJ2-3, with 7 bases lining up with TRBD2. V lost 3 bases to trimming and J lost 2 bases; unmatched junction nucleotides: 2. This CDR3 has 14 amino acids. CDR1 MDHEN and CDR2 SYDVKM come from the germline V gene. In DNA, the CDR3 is TGTGCCAGCAGTTTGGGGGGGTCCACAGATACGCAGTATTTT. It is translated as CASSLGGSTDTQYF.

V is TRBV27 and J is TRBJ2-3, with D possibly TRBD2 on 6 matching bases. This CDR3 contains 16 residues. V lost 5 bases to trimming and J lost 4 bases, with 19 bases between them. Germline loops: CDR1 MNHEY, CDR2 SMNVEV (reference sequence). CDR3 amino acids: CASSPLTSVGADTQYF. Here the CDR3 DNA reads TGTGCCAGCAGTCCTCTGACTAGTGTGGGGGCAGATACGCAGTATTTT.

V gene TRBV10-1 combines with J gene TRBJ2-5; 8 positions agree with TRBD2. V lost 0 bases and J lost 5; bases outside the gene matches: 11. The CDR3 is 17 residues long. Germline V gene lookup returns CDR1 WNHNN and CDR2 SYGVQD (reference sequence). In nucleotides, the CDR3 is TGCGCCAGCAGTGAGTCGGGGGAAAGACTAGCGTGGGAGACCCAGTACTTC. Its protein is CASSESGERLAWETQYF.

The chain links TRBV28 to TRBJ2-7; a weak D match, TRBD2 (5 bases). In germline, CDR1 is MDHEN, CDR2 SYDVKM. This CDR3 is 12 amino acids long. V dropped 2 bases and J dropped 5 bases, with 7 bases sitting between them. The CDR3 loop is CASSLERDEQYF. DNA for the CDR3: TGTGCCAGCAGTTTAGAGAGGGACGAGCAGTACTTC. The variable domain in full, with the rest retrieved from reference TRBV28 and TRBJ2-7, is DVKVTQSSRYLVKRTGEKVFLECVQDMDHENMFWYRQDPGLGLRLIYFSYDVKMKEKGDIPEGYSVSREKKERFSLILESASTNQTSMYLCASSLERDEQYFGPGTRLTVT.

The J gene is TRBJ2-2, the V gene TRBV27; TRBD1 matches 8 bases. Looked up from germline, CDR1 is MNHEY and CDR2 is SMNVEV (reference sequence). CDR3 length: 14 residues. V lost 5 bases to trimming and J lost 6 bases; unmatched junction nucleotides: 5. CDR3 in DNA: TGTGCCAGCAGTCGGACAGGGTGGGCCGGGGAGCTGTTTTTT. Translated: CASSRTGWAGELFF.

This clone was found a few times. The DNA for the CDR3 is TGTGCCAGCAGTGAACAGAATTCACCCCTCCACTTT. Its translation: CASSEQNSPLHF. V gene TRBV28 combines with J gene TRBJ1-6; D gene uncertain. The V gene lost 5 bases and the J gene lost 7 bases, with 6 bases spanning the gap. Germline CDR1 reads MDHEN; CDR2 reads SYDVKM. There are 12 residues in the CDR3.